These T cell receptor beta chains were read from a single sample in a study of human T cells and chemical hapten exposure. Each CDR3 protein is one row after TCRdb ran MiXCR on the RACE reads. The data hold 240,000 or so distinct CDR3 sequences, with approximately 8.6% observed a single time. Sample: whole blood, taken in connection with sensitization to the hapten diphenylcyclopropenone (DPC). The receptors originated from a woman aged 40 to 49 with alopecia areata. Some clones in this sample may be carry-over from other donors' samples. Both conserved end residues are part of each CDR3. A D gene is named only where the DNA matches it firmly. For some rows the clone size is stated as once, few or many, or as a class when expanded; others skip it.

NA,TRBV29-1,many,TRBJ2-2,CSVWAGELFF,TGCAGCGTCTGGGCAGGGGAGCTGTTTTTT
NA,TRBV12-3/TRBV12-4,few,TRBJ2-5,CASSLSPLGKETQYF,TGTGCCAGCAGTTTATCCCCTCTAGGAAAAGAGACCCAGTACTTC
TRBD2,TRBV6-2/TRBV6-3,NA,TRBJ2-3,CASRPLAGVGRDTQYF,TGTGCCAGCAGGCCACTAGCGGGAGTAGGCAGAGATACGCAGTATTTT
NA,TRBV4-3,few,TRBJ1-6,CASSQTGGSGAIISPLHF,TGCGCCAGCAGCCAAACAGGAGGGAGTGGGGCTATAATTTCACCCCTCCACTTT
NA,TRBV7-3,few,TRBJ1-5,CASSLTVFGPQHF,TGTGCCAGCAGCTTAACCGTTTTTGGGCCCCAGCATTTT
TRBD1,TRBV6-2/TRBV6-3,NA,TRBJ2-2,CASSLDRANTGELFF,TGTGCCAGCAGTTTGGACAGGGCGAACACCGGGGAGCTGTTTTTT
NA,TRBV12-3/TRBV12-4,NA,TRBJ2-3,CASSLWGEDTQYF,TGTGCCAGCAGTTTGTGGGGAGAAGATACGCAGTATTTT
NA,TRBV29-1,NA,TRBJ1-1,CSVVGKGVGAFF,TGCAGCGTTGTTGGGAAGGGGGTTGGGGCTTTCTTT
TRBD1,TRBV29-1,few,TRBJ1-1,CSVTERQGGTEAFF,TGCAGCGTTACGGAAAGACAGGGTGGCACTGAAGCTTTCTTT
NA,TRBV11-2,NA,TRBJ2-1,CASSRVVSSYNEQFF,TGTGCCAGCAGCCGAGTCGTCAGCTCCTACAATGAGCAGTTCTTC
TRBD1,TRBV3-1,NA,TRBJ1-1,CASSSPGQGGTEAFF,TGTGCCAGCAGCTCCCCGGGACAGGGGGGGACTGAAGCTTTCTTT
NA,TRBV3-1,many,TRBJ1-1,CASSQDVGGRAEAFF,TGTGCCAGCAGCCAAGATGTTGGGGGACGGGCTGAAGCTTTCTTT
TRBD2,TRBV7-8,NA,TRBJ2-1,CASSQRGLGLYNEQFF,TGTGCCAGCAGCCAACGGGGACTAGGGCTATACAATGAGCAGTTCTTC
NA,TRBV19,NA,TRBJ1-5,CASSTTAIRPQHF,TGTGCCAGTAGTACGACTGCTATCAGGCCCCAGCATTTT
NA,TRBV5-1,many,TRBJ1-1,CASSLRVSGEAFF,TGCGCCAGCAGCTTAAGGGTCTCGGGTGAAGCTTTCTTT
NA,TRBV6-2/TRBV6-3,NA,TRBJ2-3,CASSHRRSTDTQYF,TGTGCCAGCAGTCACCGGAGAAGCACAGATACGCAGTATTTT
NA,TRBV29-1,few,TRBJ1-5,CSVATGYSNQPQHF,TGCAGCGTCGCTACAGGGTATAGCAATCAGCCCCAGCATTTT
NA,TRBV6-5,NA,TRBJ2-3,CASSYSSSFDTQYF,TGTGCCAGCAGTTACTCTAGTTCTTTTGATACGCAGTATTTT
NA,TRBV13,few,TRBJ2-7,CASSGDGILEQYF,TGTGCCAGCAGCGGGGACGGGATCCTCGAGCAGTACTTC
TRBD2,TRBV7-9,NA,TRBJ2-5,CASSSGLAGVWQETQYF,TGTGCCAGCAGCTCGGGACTAGCGGGAGTTTGGCAAGAGACCCAGTACTTC
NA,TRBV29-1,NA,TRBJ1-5,CSVALMDGNQPQHF,TGCAGCGTTGCACTAATGGACGGAAATCAGCCCCAGCATTTT
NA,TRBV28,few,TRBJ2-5,CASSPRTQETQYF,TGTGCCAGCAGTCCCCGGACACAAGAGACCCAGTACTTC
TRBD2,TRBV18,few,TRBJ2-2,CASSPQSLAGNTGELFF,TGTGCCAGCTCACCTCAATCACTAGCGGGGAACACCGGGGAGCTGTTTTTT
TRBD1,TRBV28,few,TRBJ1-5,CASRGQGALSNQPQHF,TGTGCCAGCCGGGGACAGGGGGCACTCAGCAATCAGCCCCAGCATTTT
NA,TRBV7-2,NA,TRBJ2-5,CASSRGTSYGETQYF,TGTGCCAGCAGCCGCGGGACATCTTATGGTGAGACCCAGTACTTC
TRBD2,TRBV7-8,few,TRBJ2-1,CASSLRTSGSHEQFF,TGTGCCAGCAGCCTGCGGACTAGCGGGAGCCATGAGCAGTTCTTC
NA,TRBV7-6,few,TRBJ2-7,CASSPTTGTTWEQYF,TGTGCCAGCAGCCCGACGACCGGGACAACTTGGGAGCAGTACTTC
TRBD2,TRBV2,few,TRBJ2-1,CASRRLAGGGDEQFF,TGTGCCAGCAGAAGACTAGCGGGAGGTGGCGATGAGCAGTTCTTC
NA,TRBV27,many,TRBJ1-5,CASEVRHIGRISNQPQHF,TGTGCCAGCGAGGTAAGGCATATTGGCAGGATAAGCAATCAGCCCCAGCATTTT
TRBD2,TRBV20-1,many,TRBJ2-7,CSAGSSGRAFLEQYF,TGCAGTGCTGGAAGTAGCGGGAGGGCCTTCCTCGAGCAGTACTTC
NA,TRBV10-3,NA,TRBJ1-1,CAISRETEAFF,TGTGCCATCAGTCGAGAGACTGAAGCTTTCTTT
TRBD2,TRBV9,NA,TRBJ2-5,CASSAASGRAKETQYF,TGTGCCAGCAGCGCGGCTAGCGGGAGGGCCAAGGAGACCCAGTACTTC
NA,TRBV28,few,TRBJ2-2,CASNGIEPTGELFF,TGTGCCAGCAATGGGATAGAACCCACCGGGGAGCTGTTTTTT
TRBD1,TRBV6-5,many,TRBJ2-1,CASSPDRAPGEQFF,TGTGCCAGCAGTCCTGACAGGGCACCTGGTGAGCAGTTCTTC
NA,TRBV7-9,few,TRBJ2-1,CASSLDTYEQFF,TGTGCCAGCAGCCTAGACACCTATGAGCAGTTCTTC
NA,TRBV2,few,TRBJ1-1,CASSDGGDRTEAFF,TGTGCCAGCAGTGACGGGGGGGATAGGACTGAAGCTTTCTTT
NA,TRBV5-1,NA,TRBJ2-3,CASSLARGGRRADTQYF,TGCGCCAGCAGCTTGGCCAGGGGCGGGAGACGGGCAGATACGCAGTATTTT
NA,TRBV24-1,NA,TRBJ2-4,CATSDPTEAKNIQYF,TGTGCCACCAGTGATCCGACAGAAGCCAAAAACATTCAGTACTTC
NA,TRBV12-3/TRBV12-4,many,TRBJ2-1,CASSWTPHNEQFF,TGTGCCAGCAGCTGGACTCCCCACAATGAGCAGTTCTTC
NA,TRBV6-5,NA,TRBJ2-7,CASSYSYRSYEQYF,TGTGCCAGCAGTTACTCGTACAGGTCATACGAGCAGTACTTC
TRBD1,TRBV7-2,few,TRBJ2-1,CASSLDRSSYNEQFF,TGTGCCAGCAGCCTGGACAGGAGCTCCTACAATGAGCAGTTCTTC
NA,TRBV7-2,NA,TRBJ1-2,CASSLILLTGDGYTF,TGTGCCAGCAGCTTAATCTTATTGACAGGTGATGGCTACACCTTC
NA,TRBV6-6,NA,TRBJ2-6,CASSGGTAGANVLTF,TGTGCCAGCAGTGGGGGGACAGCTGGGGCCAACGTCCTGACTTTC
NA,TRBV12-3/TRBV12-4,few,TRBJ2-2,CASTTGAGRGKTGELFF,TGTGCCAGCACCACTGGGGCGGGGCGGGGAAAAACCGGGGAGCTGTTTTTT
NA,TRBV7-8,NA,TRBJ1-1,CASSSAPKNTEAFF,TGTGCCAGCAGCTCGGCACCCAAGAACACTGAAGCTTTCTTT
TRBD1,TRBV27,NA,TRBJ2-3,CASSLIGQGASTDTQYF,TGTGCCAGCAGTTTAATTGGGCAGGGGGCTAGCACAGATACGCAGTATTTT
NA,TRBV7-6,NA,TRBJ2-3,CASSLGGRGTDTQYF,TGTGCCAGCAGCTTAGGGGGCAGGGGCACAGATACGCAGTATTTT
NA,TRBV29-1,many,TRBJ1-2,CSVVRAGNDTF,TGCAGCGTTGTGAGGGCCGGGAATGATACCTTC
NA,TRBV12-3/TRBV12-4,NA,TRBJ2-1,CASRSGTGEWHEQFF,TGTGCCAGCAGGTCCGGGACTGGAGAGTGGCATGAGCAGTTCTTC
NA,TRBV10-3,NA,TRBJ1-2,CAISALGSSKYGYTF,TGTGCCATCAGTGCCCTTGGGAGCTCGAAGTATGGCTACACCTTC
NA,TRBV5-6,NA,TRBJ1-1,CASLPGPNTEAFF,TGTGCCAGCCTCCCCGGTCCTAACACTGAAGCTTTCTTT
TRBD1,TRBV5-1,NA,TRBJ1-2,CASSLRTGGGKGYTF,TGCGCCAGCAGCTTGAGGACAGGGGGCGGAAAAGGCTACACCTTC
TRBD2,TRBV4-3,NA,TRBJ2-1,CASSQGLADAETYNEQFF,TGCGCCAGCAGCCAAGGACTAGCGGACGCGGAGACCTACAATGAGCAGTTCTTC